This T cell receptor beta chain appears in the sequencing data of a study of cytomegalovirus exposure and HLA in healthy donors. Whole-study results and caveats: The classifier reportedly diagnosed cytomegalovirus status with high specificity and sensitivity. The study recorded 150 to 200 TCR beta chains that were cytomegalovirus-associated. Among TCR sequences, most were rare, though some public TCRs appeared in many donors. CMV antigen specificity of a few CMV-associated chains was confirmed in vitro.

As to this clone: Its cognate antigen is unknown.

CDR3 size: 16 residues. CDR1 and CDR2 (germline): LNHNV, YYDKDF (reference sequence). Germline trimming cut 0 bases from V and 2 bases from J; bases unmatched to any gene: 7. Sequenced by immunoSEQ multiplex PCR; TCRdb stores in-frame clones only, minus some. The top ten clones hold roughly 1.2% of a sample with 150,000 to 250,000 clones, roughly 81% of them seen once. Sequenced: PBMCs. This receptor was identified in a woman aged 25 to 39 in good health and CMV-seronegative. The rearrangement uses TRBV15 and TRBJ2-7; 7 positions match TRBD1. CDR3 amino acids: CATSREDRPGTYEQYF. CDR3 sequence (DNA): TGTGCCACCAGCAGAGAGGACAGGCCCGGGACCTACGAGCAGTACTTC.